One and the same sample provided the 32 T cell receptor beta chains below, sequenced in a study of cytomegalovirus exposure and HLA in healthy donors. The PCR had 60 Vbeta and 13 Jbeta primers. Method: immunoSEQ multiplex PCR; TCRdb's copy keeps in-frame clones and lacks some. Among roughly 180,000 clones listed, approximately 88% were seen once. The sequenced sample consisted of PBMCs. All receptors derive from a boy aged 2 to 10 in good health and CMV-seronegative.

The CDR3 DNA sequence: TGTGCCAGCATTGGGACAGGGGGAGGCTACACCTTC. This encodes CASIGTGGGYTF. This chain connects TRBV2 to TRBJ1-2, with 11 nucleotides matching TRBD1. Germline trimming cut 7 bases from V and 8 bases from J; bases unmatched to any gene: 3. Germline-derived CDR1 and CDR2 are SNHLY and FYNNEI. There are 12 residues in the CDR3.

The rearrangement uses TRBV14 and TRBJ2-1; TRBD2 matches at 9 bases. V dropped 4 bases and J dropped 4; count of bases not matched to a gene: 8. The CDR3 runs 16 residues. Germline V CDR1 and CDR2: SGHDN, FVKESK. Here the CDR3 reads CASSLSGRGRYNEQFF. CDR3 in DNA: TGTGCCAGCAGCCTTAGCGGGAGAGGGCGATACAATGAGCAGTTCTTC.

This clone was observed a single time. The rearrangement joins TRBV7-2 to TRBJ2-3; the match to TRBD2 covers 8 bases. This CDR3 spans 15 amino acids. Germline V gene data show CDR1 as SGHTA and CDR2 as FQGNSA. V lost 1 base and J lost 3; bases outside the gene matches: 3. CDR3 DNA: TGTGCCAGCAGCTTAGGACTAGCGAAGACAGATACGCAGTATTTT. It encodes CASSLGLAKTDTQYF. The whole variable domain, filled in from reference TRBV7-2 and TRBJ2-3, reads GAGVSQSPSNKVTEKGKDVELRCDPISGHTALYWYRQSLGQGLEFLIYFQGNSAPDKSGLPSDRFSAERTGGSVSTLTIQRTQQEDSAVYLCASSLGLAKTDTQYFGPGTRLTVL.

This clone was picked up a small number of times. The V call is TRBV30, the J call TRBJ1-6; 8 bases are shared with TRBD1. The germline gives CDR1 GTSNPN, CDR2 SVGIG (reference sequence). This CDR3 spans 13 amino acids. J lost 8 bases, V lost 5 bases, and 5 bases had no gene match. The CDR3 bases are TGTGCCTGGGGGACAGGAGACCATTCACCCCTCCACTTT. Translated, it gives CAWGTGDHSPLHF.

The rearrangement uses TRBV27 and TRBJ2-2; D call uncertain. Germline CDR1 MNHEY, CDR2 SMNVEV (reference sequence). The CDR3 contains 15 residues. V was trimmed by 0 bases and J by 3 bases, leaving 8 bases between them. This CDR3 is CASSLSVVYTGELFF. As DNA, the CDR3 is TGTGCCAGCAGTTTATCGGTAGTTTACACCGGGGAGCTGTTTTTT.

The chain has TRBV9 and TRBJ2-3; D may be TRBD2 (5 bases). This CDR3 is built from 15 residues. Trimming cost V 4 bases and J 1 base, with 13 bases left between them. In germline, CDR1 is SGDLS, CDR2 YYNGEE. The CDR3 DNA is TGTGCCAGCAGCTTAAGGGAGTATGGCACAGATACGCAGTATTTT. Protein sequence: CASSLREYGTDTQYF.

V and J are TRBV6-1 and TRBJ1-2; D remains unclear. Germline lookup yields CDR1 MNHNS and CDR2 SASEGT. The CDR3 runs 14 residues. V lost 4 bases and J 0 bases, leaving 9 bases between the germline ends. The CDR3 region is CASSVGFTNYGYTF. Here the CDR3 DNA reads TGTGCCAGCAGTGTCGGGTTTACTAACTATGGCTACACCTTC.

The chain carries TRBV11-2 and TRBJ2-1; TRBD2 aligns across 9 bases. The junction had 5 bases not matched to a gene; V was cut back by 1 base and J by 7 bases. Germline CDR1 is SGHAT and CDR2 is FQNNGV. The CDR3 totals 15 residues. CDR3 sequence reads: CASSLVPRGGNEQFF. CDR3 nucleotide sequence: TGTGCCAGCAGCTTAGTACCGCGGGGGGGAAATGAGCAGTTCTTC.

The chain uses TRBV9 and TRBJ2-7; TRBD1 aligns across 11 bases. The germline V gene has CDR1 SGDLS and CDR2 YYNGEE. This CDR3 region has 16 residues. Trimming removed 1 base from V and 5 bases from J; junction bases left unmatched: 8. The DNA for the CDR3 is TGTGCCAGCAGCGTAACAGTGGACAGGGGGCTCAACGAGCAGTACTTC. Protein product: CASSVTVDRGLNEQYF.

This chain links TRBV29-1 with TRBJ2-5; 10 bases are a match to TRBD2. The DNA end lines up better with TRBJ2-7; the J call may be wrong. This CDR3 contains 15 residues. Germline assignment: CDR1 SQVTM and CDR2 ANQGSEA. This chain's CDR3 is CSVAPSGRVPYEQYF. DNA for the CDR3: TGCAGCGTTGCCCCTAGCGGGAGAGTCCCCTACGAGCAGTACTTC.

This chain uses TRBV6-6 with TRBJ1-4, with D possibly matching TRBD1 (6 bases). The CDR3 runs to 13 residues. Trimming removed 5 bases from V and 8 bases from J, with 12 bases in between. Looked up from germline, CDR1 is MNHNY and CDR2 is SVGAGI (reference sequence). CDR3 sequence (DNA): TGTGCCAGCAGTGTCCCGGGACAAGAAAAACTGTTTTTT. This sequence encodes CASSVPGQEKLFF.

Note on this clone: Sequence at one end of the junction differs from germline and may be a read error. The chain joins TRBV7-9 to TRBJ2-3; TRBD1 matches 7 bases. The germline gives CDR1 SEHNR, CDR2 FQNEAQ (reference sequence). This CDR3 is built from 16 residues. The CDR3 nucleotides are TGTTCCAGCAGCTCCGGACAGGCGGCCACTACAGATACGCAGTATTTT. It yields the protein CSSSSGQAATTDTQYF.

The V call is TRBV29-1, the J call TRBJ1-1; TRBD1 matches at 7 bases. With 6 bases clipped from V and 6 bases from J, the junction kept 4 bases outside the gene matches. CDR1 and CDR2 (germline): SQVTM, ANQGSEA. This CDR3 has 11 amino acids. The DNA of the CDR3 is TGCAGCGTGGGGACAGCCTCTGAAGCTTTCTTT. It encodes CSVGTASEAFF.

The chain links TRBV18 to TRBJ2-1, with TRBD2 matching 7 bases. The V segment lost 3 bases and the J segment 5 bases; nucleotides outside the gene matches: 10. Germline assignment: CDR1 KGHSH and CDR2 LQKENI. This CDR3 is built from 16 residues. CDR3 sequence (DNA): TGTGCCAGCTCACCCGACCCGGGGGGTGGCCACAATGAGCAGTTCTTC. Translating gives CASSPDPGGGHNEQFF.

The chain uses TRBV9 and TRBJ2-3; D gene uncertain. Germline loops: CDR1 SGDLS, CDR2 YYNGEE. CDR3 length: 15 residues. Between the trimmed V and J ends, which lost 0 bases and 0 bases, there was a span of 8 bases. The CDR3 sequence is CASSVGRVSTDTQYF. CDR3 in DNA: TGTGCCAGCAGCGTAGGCCGAGTTAGCACAGATACGCAGTATTTT.

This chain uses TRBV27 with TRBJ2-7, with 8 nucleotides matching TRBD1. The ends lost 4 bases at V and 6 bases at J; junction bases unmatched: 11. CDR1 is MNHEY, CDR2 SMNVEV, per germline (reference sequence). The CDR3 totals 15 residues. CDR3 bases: TGTGCCAGCAGTTCGAAGACAGGGGTGTCAGGCGAGCAGTACTTC. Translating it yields CASSSKTGVSGEQYF.

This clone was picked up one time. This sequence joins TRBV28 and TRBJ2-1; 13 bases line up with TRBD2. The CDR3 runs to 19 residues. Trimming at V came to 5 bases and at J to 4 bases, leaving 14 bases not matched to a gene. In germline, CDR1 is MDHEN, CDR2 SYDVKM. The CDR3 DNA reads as TGTGCCAGCAGTGATGCCGGGACTAGCGGGGAGGTAGGGTACAATGAGCAGTTCTTC. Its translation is CASSDAGTSGEVGYNEQFF.

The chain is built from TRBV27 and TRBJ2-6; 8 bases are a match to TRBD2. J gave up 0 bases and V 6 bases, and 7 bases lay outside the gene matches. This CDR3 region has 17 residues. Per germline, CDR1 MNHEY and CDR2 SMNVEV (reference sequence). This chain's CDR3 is CASRLSGASSGANVLTF. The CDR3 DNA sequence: TGTGCCAGCAGACTTAGCGGGGCCAGCTCTGGGGCCAACGTCCTGACTTTC.

Written as DNA, the CDR3 is TGTGCCAGTAGTTCCCCAGGGAGCGGGGGGGCGTTAGTCACAGATACGCAGTATTTT. Protein product: CASSSPGSGGALVTDTQYF. The chain employs TRBV19 and TRBJ2-3; 10 nucleotides line up with TRBD2. V was clipped by 5 bases and J by 2 bases; unmatched bases: 16. Germline lookup yields CDR1 LNHDA and CDR2 SQIVND (reference sequence). The CDR3 contains 19 residues.

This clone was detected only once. CDR3 nucleotides: TGCGCCAGCAGCCAAGATCAAGGGGCGCAGGGACTATACTATGGCTACACCTTC. Translated: CASSQDQGAQGLYYGYTF. V usage is TRBV4-3 and J usage is TRBJ1-2, with D perhaps matching TRBD1 (5 bases). Germline loops: CDR1 LGHNA, CDR2 YSLEER. The CDR3 runs to 18 residues. V was trimmed by 0 bases and J by 3 bases, leaving 20 bases between them.

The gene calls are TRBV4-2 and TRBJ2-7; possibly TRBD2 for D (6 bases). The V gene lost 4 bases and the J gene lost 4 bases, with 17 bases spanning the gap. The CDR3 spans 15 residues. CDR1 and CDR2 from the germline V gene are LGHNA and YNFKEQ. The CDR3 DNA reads TGTGCCAGCAGCCCCCTAACTGGGACTCATTACGAGCAGTACTTC. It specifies CASSPLTGTHYEQYF.

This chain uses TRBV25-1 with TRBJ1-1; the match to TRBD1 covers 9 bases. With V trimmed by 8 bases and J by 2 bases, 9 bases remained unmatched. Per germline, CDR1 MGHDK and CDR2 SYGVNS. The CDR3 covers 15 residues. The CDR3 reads CASQGLTGGNTEAFF. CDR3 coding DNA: TGTGCCAGCCAAGGGTTAACAGGGGGCAACACTGAAGCTTTCTTT.

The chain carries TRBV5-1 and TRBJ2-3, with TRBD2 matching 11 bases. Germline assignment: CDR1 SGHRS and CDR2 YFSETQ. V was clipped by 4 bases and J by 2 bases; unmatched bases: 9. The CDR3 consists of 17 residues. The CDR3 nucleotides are TGCGCCAGCAGCGCGCGTGGGACTAGCGGATACACAGATACGCAGTATTTT. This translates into CASSARGTSGYTDTQYF. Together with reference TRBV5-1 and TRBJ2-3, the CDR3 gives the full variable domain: KAGVTQTPRYLIKTRGQQVTLSCSPISGHRSVSWYQQTPGQGLQFLFEYFSETQRNKGNFPGRFSGRQFSNSRSEMNVSTLELGDSALYLCASSARGTSGYTDTQYFGPGTRLTVL.

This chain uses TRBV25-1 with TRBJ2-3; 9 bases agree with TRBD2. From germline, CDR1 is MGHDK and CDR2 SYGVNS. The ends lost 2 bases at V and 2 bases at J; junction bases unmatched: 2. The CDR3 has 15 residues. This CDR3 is CASSELAGFTDTQYF. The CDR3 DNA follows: TGTGCCAGCAGTGAACTAGCGGGATTCACAGATACGCAGTATTTT.

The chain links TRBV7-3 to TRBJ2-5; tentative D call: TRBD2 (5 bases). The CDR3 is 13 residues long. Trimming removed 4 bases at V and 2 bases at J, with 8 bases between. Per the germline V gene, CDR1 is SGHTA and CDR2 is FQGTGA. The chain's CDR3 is CASSSTRQETQYF. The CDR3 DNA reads TGTGCCAGCAGCTCCACTAGACAAGAGACCCAGTACTTC.

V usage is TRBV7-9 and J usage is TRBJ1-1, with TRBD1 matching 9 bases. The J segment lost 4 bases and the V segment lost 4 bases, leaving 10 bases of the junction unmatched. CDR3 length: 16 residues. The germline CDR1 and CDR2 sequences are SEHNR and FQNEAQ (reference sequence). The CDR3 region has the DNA TGTGCCAGCAGCTATCCGGGACAGGGCAGGGGCACTGAAGCTTTCTTT. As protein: CASSYPGQGRGTEAFF. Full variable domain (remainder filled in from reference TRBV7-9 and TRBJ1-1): DTGVSQNPRHKITKRGQNVTFRCDPISEHNRLYWYRQTLGQGPEFLTYFQNEAQLEKSRLLSDRFSAERPKGSFSTLEIQRTEQGDSAMYLCASSYPGQGRGTEAFFGQGTRLTVV.

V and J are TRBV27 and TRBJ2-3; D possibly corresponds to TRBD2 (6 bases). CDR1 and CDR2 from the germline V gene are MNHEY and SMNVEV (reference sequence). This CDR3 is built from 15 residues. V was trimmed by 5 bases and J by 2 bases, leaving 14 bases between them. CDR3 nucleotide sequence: TGTGCCAGCAGTCCGGGGGAGTTTGCCACAGATACGCAGTATTTT. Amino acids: CASSPGEFATDTQYF.

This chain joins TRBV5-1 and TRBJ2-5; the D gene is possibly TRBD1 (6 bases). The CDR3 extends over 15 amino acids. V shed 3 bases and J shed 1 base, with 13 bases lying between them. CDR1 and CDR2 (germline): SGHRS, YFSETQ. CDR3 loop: CASSSSNRVQETQYF. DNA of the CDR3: TGCGCCAGCAGCTCCTCTAACAGGGTCCAAGAGACCCAGTACTTC.

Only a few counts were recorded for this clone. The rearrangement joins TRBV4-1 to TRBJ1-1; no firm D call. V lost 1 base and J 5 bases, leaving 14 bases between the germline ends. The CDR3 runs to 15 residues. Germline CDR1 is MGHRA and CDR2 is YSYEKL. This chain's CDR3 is CASSQGKITVTEAFF. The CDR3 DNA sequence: TGCGCCAGCAGCCAAGGTAAGATCACAGTGACTGAAGCTTTCTTT.

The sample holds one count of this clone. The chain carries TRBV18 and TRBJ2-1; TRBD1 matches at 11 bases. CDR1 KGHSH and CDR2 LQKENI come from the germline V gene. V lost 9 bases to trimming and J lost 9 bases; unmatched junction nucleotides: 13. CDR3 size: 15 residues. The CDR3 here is CASSTGTGGLGEQFF. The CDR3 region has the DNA TGTGCCAGTTCTACCGGGACAGGGGGTCTGGGTGAGCAGTTCTTC.

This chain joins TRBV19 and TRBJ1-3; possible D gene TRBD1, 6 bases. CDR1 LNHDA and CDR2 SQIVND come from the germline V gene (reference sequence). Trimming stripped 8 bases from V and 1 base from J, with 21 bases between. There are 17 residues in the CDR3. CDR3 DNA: TGTGCCAGTCACACGAGGGGCAGGGGTGATTCTGGAAACACCATATATTTT. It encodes CASHTRGRGDSGNTIYF.

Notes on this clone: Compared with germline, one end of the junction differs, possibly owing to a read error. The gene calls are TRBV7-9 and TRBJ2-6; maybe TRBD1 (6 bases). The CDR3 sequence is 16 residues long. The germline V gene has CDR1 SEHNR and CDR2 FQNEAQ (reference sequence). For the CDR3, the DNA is TGTTCCAGCAGCCCCGAGGGGGTATCCGGGGCCAACGTCCTGACTTTC. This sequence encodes CSSSPEGVSGANVLTF.